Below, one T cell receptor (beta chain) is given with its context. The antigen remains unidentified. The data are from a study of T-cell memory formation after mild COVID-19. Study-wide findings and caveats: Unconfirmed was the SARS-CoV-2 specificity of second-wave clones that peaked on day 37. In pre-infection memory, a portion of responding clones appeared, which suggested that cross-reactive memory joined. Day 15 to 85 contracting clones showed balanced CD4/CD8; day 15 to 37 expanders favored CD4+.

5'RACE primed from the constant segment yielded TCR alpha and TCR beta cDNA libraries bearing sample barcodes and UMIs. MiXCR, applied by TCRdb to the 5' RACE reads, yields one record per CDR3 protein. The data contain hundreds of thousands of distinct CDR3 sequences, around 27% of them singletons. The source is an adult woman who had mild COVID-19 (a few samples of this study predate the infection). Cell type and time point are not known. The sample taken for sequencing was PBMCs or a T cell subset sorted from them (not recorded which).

The CDR3 DNA is TGCAGCGTTGTAACCGGCGTCACCTACAATGAGCAGTTCTTC. As protein: CSVVTGVTYNEQFF. This chain uses TRBV29-1 with TRBJ2-1; D unresolved. Trimming removed 4 bases from V and 2 bases from J, with 12 bases in between. The CDR3 covers 14 residues. Germline CDR1 and CDR2: SQVTM and ANQGSEA.